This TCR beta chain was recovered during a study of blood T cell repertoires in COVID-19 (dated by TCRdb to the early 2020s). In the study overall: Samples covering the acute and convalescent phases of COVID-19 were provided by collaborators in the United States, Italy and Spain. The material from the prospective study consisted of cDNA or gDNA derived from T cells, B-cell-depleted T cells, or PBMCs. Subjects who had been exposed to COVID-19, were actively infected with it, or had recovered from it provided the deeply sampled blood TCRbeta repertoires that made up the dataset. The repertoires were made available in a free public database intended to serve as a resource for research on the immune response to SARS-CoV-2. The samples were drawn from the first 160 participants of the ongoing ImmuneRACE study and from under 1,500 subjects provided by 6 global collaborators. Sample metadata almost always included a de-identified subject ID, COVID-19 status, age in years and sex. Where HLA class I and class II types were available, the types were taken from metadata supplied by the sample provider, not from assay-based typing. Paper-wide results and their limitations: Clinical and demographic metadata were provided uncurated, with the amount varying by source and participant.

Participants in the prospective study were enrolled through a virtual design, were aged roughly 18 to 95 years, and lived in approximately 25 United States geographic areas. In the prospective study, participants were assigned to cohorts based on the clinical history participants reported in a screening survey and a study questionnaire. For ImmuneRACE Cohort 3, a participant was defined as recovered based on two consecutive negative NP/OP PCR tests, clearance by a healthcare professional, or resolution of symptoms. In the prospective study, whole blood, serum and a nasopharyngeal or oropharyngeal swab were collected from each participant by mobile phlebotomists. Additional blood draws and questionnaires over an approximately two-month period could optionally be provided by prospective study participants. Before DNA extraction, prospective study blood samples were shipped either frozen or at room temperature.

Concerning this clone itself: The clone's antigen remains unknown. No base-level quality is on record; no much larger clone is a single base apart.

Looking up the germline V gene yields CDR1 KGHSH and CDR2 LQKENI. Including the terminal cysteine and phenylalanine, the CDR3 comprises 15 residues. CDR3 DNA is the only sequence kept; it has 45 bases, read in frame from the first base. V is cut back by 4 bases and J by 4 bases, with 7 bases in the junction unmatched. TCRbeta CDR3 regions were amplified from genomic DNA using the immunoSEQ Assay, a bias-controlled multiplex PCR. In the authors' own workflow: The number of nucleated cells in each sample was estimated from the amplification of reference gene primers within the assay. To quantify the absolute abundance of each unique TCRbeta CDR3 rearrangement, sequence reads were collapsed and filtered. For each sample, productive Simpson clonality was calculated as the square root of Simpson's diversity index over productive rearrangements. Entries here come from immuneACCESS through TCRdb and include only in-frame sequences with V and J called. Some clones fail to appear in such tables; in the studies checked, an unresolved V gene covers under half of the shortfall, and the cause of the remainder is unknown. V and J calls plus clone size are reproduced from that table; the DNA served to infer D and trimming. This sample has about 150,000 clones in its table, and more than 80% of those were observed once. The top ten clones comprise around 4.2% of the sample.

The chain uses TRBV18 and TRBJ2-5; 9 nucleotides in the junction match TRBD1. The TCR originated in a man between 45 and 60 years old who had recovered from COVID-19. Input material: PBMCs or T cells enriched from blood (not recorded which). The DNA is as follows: TGTGCCAGCTCACAGCCGGGACAGGGAGGAGAGACCCAGTACTTC. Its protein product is CASSQPGQGGETQYF.